What follows describes a single TCR beta chain. The CDR3 is 16 amino acids. With V trimmed by 0 bases and J by 9 bases, 9 bases remained unmatched. Germline loops: CDR1 PRHDT, CDR2 FYEKMQ (reference sequence). The data belong to a study of blood T cell repertoires in COVID-19. Assay: immunoSEQ multiplex PCR; the TCRdb copy retains only in-frame clones and omits some. The data contain 150,000 to 200,000 clones, 70% to 80% of them singletons. This TCR derives from a middle-aged man who had recovered from COVID-19. The specimen sequenced was peripheral blood. The V gene is TRBV13, the J gene TRBJ2-1; 9 bases fit TRBD2. This chain's CDR3 is CASSLGTAGGTGEQFF. As DNA, the CDR3 is TGTGCCAGCAGCTTAGGTACAGCGGGAGGAACCGGTGAGCAGTTCTTC.